Presented here are 11 T cell receptor beta chains from one specimen sequenced in a study of human T cells and chemical hapten exposure. The time point denotes: healthy volunteer bleed at 2 weeks. Someone pulled total RNA out of unfractionated whole blood. TCRdb re-called the RACE reads with MiXCR, one entry per CDR3 protein. The sample holds roughly 100,000 distinct CDR3 sequences, about 10% seen once. The material sequenced was whole blood. These receptors originate from a female donor in good health. Some clones in this sample may be carry-over from other donors' samples.

This clonotype appeared a few times. CDR3 bases: TGTGCCAGACCTTTTGGGACAGGGTATGAAGCTTTCTTT. Its translation is CARPFGTGYEAFF. This chain links TRBV2 with TRBJ1-1, with 9 bases matching TRBD1. The germline gives CDR1 SNHLY, CDR2 FYNNEI. The CDR3 has 13 residues. V shed 9 bases, J shed 7 bases, and the junction held 9 bases outside the gene matches.

This clonotype was picked up many times. The V gene is TRBV5-4, the J gene TRBJ2-3; D is unresolved. Germline-derived CDR1 and CDR2 are SGHNT and YYREEE (reference sequence). The CDR3 length is 15 residues. V lost 0 bases, J lost 1 base, and 9 bases lay in between. As DNA, the CDR3 is TGTGCCAGCAGCTTGGGATGGGTCGGCACAGATACGCAGTATTTT. It yields the protein CASSLGWVGTDTQYF.

V gene TRBV10-3 combines with J gene TRBJ2-7; 7 nucleotides align to TRBD2. This CDR3 region has 16 residues. The germline gives CDR1 ENHRY, CDR2 SYGVKD. V shed 2 bases, J shed 2 bases, and the junction held 9 bases outside the gene matches. The CDR3 loop is CAISESGAGLPYEQYF. Written as DNA, the CDR3 is TGTGCCATCAGTGAGAGCGGGGCAGGTCTTCCCTACGAGCAGTACTTC.

The sample holds many counts of this clonotype. V gene TRBV29-1 combines with J gene TRBJ1-1, with D unresolved. Trimming stripped 3 bases from V and 1 base from J, with 3 bases between. CDR1 SQVTM and CDR2 ANQGSEA come from the germline V gene. The CDR3 sequence is 11 residues long. CDR3 in amino acids: CSVETNTEAFF. CDR3 DNA sequence: TGCAGCGTTGAGACGAACACTGAAGCTTTCTTT.

The chain has TRBV24-1 and TRBJ1-1; 8 positions agree with TRBD1. J gave up 6 bases and V 9 bases, and 8 bases lay outside the gene matches. The CDR3 is made up of 13 amino acids. Germline CDR1 is KGHDR and CDR2 is SFDVKD. The CDR3 spells CATADRDGAEAFF. In DNA form, the CDR3 reads TGTGCCACCGCGGACAGGGACGGCGCTGAAGCTTTCTTT.

This clonotype has only a few counts. This chain links TRBV6-2 or TRBV6-3 with TRBJ1-2, with D unresolved. Trimming removed 6 bases at V and 6 bases at J, with 8 bases between. This CDR3 comprises 11 residues. Looked up from germline, CDR1 is MNHEY and CDR2 is SVGEGT. The CDR3 region is CASRRRDGYTF. The CDR3 coding sequence is TGTGCCAGCAGGAGGCGAGATGGCTACACCTTC.

This clonotype was detected ten times or more. The J gene is TRBJ2-1, the V gene TRBV28, with D perhaps matching TRBD1 (6 bases). Trimming took 5 bases from V and 1 from J, leaving 15 bases between them. CDR1 is MDHEN and CDR2 is SYDVKM in the germline V gene. This CDR3 region has 16 residues. The CDR3 DNA is TGTGCCAGCAGTAGGTCCGGGACATCGTCCTACAATGAGCAGTTCTTC. It specifies CASSRSGTSSYNEQFF.

This clonotype was recorded a few times. The chain has TRBV2 and TRBJ1-5; unclear D gene. The CDR3 covers 14 residues. Between the trimmed V and J ends, which lost 7 bases and 0 bases, there was a span of 10 bases. CDR1 is SNHLY, CDR2 FYNNEI, per germline. The CDR3 DNA sequence: TGTGCCAGCAACAGTATCAATAGCAATCAGCCCCAGCATTTT. It is translated as CASNSINSNQPQHF.

This clonotype was found many times. Written as DNA, the CDR3 is TGCGCCAGCAGCCAAGATAGGGGCTACGAGCAGTACTTC. Its translation is CASSQDRGYEQYF. This sequence joins TRBV4-3 and TRBJ2-7; a weak D match, TRBD1 (5 bases). The germline V gene has CDR1 LGHNA and CDR2 YSLEER. The CDR3 length is 13 residues. V was cut by 0 bases and J by 3 bases, with 6 bases left in between.

The chain is built from TRBV5-1 and TRBJ2-7; D is unclear. Germline loops: CDR1 SGHRS, CDR2 YFSETQ. Trimming cost V 0 bases and J 5 bases, with 15 bases left between them. The CDR3 has 15 amino acids. This CDR3 reads CASSLGDAPPDEQYF. CDR3 in DNA: TGCGCCAGCAGCTTGGGAGACGCTCCCCCGGACGAGCAGTACTTC.

The J gene is TRBJ2-3, the V gene TRBV12-5; D is perhaps TRBD1 (5 bases). CDR3 length: 15 residues. Germline loops: CDR1 LGHNT, CDR2 FRNRAP. The germline V and J ends were trimmed by 0 bases and 6 bases, with 13 bases remaining between them. The CDR3 DNA follows: TGTGCTAGTGGTTTGGTCAAGGGGTCGGCGGATACGCAGTATTTT. Translation gives CASGLVKGSADTQYF.